The 32 T cell receptor beta chains given below trace back to one sample, sequenced in a study of cytomegalovirus exposure and HLA in healthy donors. PCR was performed using 60 Vbeta and 13 Jbeta primers. Method: immunoSEQ multiplex PCR; TCRdb's copy keeps in-frame clones and lacks some. The data contain 150,000 to 200,000 clones, roughly four fifths of them singletons. The sequencing input was PBMCs. These receptors were obtained from a woman in her twenties or thirties in good health and CMV-seronegative.

This CDR3 is CAISEEGTADNYGYTF. DNA of the CDR3: TGTGCCATCAGTGAAGAAGGGACAGCCGATAACTATGGCTACACCTTC. The V call is TRBV10-3, the J call TRBJ1-2, with 7 positions matching TRBD1. Trimming took 3 bases from V and 1 from J; bases not matched to a gene: 8. CDR3 length: 16 residues. The germline CDR1 and CDR2 sequences are ENHRY and SYGVKD.

This clone was recorded only once. The CDR3 bases are TGTGCCAGCAGCCAGCGGGGACTGCAAGAGACCCAGTACTTC. Its translation: CASSQRGLQETQYF. J is TRBJ2-5 and V is TRBV7-2, with 7 bases identical to TRBD2. Per the germline V gene, CDR1 is SGHTA and CDR2 is FQGNSA. V was clipped by 5 bases and J by 2 bases; unmatched bases: 5. The CDR3 runs to 14 residues.

This rearrangement joins TRBV5-6 to TRBJ2-6; D might be TRBD2 (5 bases). Germline V gene sequence: CDR1 SGHDT, CDR2 YYEEEE. V lost 2 bases and J lost 6, with 21 bases in between. The CDR3 is 18 residues long. CDR3: CASSFLGPPSSEANVLTF. The CDR3 DNA follows: TGTGCCAGCAGCTTCCTCGGACCGCCTAGCTCGGAGGCCAACGTCCTGACTTTC. Full variable domain (outside the CDR3, taken from reference TRBV5-6 and TRBJ2-6): DAGVTQSPTHLIKTRGQQVTLRCSPKSGHDTVSWYQQALGQGPQFIFQYYEEEERQRGNFPDRFSGHQFPNYSSELNVNALLLGDSALYLCASSFLGPPSSEANVLTFGAGSRLTVL.

The chain links TRBV5-5 to TRBJ1-4; 7 bases align to TRBD1. Germline-derived CDR1 and CDR2 are SGHKS and YYEKEE (reference sequence). With V trimmed by 4 bases and J by 4 bases, 13 bases remained unmatched. CDR3 length: 17 residues. For the CDR3, the DNA is TGTGCCAGCAGCGCACGAAGGGGGCGGGCGGATAATGAAAAACTGTTTTTT. Translating gives CASSARRGRADNEKLFF. Full variable domain (missing parts from reference TRBV5-5 and TRBJ1-4): DAGVTQSPTHLIKTRGQQVTLRCSPISGHKSVSWYQQVLGQGPQFIFQYYEKEERGRGNFPDRFSARQFPNYSSELNVNALLLGDSALYLCASSARRGRADNEKLFFGSGTQLSVL.

The rearrangement uses TRBV27 and TRBJ1-3; D uncertain. From germline, CDR1 is MNHEY and CDR2 SMNVEV (reference sequence). CDR3 length equals 15 residues. The V end lost 5 bases, the J end lost 0 bases, and 11 bases lay between the germline ends. DNA of the CDR3: TGTGCCAGCAGTCCGGGATTCTCCTCTGGAAACACCATATATTTT. This encodes CASSPGFSSGNTIYF.

This chain uses TRBV19 with TRBJ2-7; 9 bases align to TRBD2. V trimming: 6 bases; J trimming: 5 bases; junction bases outside the gene matches: 11. The CDR3 has 15 residues. CDR1 LNHDA and CDR2 SQIVND come from the germline V gene (reference sequence). CDR3 residues: CASSALAGGLNEQYF. Here the CDR3 DNA reads TGTGCCAGTAGCGCGCTGGCGGGGGGGCTGAACGAGCAGTACTTC.

This clone was detected only a few times. This chain links TRBV27 with TRBJ1-2; 9 bases line up with TRBD1. The germline gives CDR1 MNHEY, CDR2 SMNVEV (reference sequence). CDR3 length: 17 amino acids. The V and J ends lost 5 bases and 0 bases, in that order; junction bases with no gene match: 10. The CDR3 region is CASSRQTGGTANYGYTF. In DNA, the CDR3 is TGTGCCAGCAGTCGTCAGACAGGGGGTACAGCTAACTATGGCTACACCTTC.

The chain employs TRBV28 and TRBJ1-2; TRBD1 is a possible D gene (6 bases). The V and J ends lost 7 bases and 10 bases respectively, with 37 bases between them. This CDR3 spans 19 amino acids. The germline CDR1 and CDR2 sequences are MDHEN and SYDVKM. The CDR3 DNA reads TGTGCCAGCACCCTTCTCACGGGTCACCGGACAGTGAAAACTATGGACTACACCTTC. Translated: CASTLLTGHRTVKTMDYTF.

CDR3: CASSDVATDTQYF. CDR3 DNA sequence: TGTGCCAGCAGTGACGTCGCGACAGATACGCAGTATTTT. The chain uses TRBV6-4 and TRBJ2-3; D unresolved. V shed 2 bases and J shed 3 bases, with 6 bases lying between them. From germline, CDR1 is MRHNA and CDR2 SNTAGT. This CDR3 has 13 residues.

The rearrangement uses TRBV19 and TRBJ1-5; the match to TRBD1 covers 7 bases. This CDR3 has 17 amino acids. V dropped 1 base and J dropped 3; count of bases not matched to a gene: 9. The germline gives CDR1 LNHDA, CDR2 SQIVND (reference sequence). The CDR3, as DNA: TGTGCCAGTAGTATAGGGGTCGGGACAGCCTACAATCAGCCCCAGCATTTT. Residues: CASSIGVGTAYNQPQHF.

The chain carries TRBV7-6 and TRBJ2-7; 10 nucleotides line up with TRBD2. CDR1 is SGHVS, CDR2 FNYEAQ, per germline. The CDR3 is 16 residues long. Germline trimming cut 4 bases from V and 4 bases from J; bases unmatched to any gene: 10. CDR3 sequence: CASSSTPTSGAYEQYF. The CDR3 DNA reads TGTGCCAGCAGCTCGACACCTACTAGCGGGGCTTACGAGCAGTACTTC.

The V gene is TRBV11-3, the J gene TRBJ2-5, with 8 nucleotides matching TRBD1. CDR1 is SGHNT and CDR2 is YENEEA in the germline V gene. J gave up 1 base and V 5 bases, and 12 bases lay outside the gene matches. CDR3 size: 17 residues. The CDR3: CASSQGRTGSRQETQYF. Here the CDR3 DNA reads TGTGCCAGCAGCCAAGGGAGGACAGGGAGTCGCCAAGAGACCCAGTACTTC.

V gene TRBV18 combines with J gene TRBJ2-1; 10 bases match TRBD1. Losses at the gene ends were 5 bases for V and 7 bases for J; bases not matched to a gene: 8. CDR1 and CDR2 (germline): KGHSH, LQKENI. This CDR3 contains 15 residues. CDR3 DNA sequence: TGTGCCAGCTCAGTCGGGACAGGGGTTCTAAATGAGCAGTTCTTC. Its translation is CASSVGTGVLNEQFF.

The gene calls are TRBV7-2 and TRBJ1-3; D uncertain. In germline, CDR1 is SGHTA, CDR2 FQGNSA. With 0 bases removed from V and 2 bases from J, the gap between germline ends came to 5 bases. The CDR3 contains 14 residues. The CDR3 nucleotides read TGTGCCAGCAGCTTAGCCAGTACTGGAAACACCATATATTTT. The encoded protein is CASSLASTGNTIYF.

A few counts support this clone. The V and J genes are TRBV5-1 and TRBJ1-1, with D unclear. Trimming stripped 0 bases from V and 7 bases from J, with 10 bases between. Germline assignment: CDR1 SGHRS and CDR2 YFSETQ. The CDR3 consists of 13 residues. The CDR3 DNA sequence: TGCGCCAGCAGCTTGGTAACGCAGCGTGAAGCTTTCTTT. As protein: CASSLVTQREAFF.

The J gene is TRBJ2-3, the V gene TRBV19; 8 bases line up with TRBD2. Germline CDR1 reads LNHDA; CDR2 reads SQIVND (reference sequence). V dropped 5 bases and J dropped 0; count of bases not matched to a gene: 10. CDR3 length: 17 residues. This chain's CDR3 is CASSAWGLVSSTDTQYF. DNA of the CDR3: TGTGCCAGTAGTGCCTGGGGACTAGTATCTAGCACAGATACGCAGTATTTT.

The V call is TRBV10-3, the J call TRBJ1-1; a weak D match, TRBD1 (6 bases). Trimming removed 6 bases from V and 10 bases from J, with 21 bases in between. CDR1 and CDR2 (germline): ENHRY, SYGVKD. This CDR3 is built from 14 residues. The DNA for the CDR3 is TGTGCCATCAGGGAAGGGGCAGGGATGGGGGCAGCTTTCTTT. This codes for CAIREGAGMGAAFF.

This rearrangement joins TRBV19 to TRBJ1-4, with 8 nucleotides matching TRBD1. J lost 7 bases, V lost 5 bases, and 9 bases had no gene match. This CDR3 contains 15 residues. Germline loops: CDR1 LNHDA, CDR2 SQIVND (reference sequence). The CDR3 nucleotides read TGTGCCAGTAGTCTCGGACAGGGACGGGTTGAAAAACTGTTTTTT. This translates into CASSLGQGRVEKLFF.

V is TRBV7-2 and J is TRBJ2-5; 9 nucleotides agree with TRBD1. CDR1 is SGHTA and CDR2 is FQGNSA in the germline V gene. This CDR3 is 17 amino acids long. V lost 1 base and J lost 5; bases outside the gene matches: 11. The DNA for the CDR3 is TGTGCCAGCAGCTTAGTAGCCCCGGGACAGGGAACGGAGACCCAGTACTTC. Translation gives CASSLVAPGQGTETQYF.

This clone showed up just a few times. The V gene is TRBV15, the J gene TRBJ2-7; 7 bases map to TRBD1. Germline V gene data show CDR1 as LNHNV and CDR2 as YYDKDF (reference sequence). V was clipped by 8 bases and J by 3 bases; unmatched bases: 13. This CDR3 comprises 15 residues. The CDR3 DNA is TGTGCCACCGGAGACTCCGGGACAGCCTTCTACGAGCAGTACTTC. Amino acid sequence: CATGDSGTAFYEQYF.

The chain recombines TRBV7-9 with TRBJ2-1; 8 bases match TRBD2. CDR1 and CDR2 from the germline V gene are SEHNR and FQNEAQ (reference sequence). This CDR3 spans 13 amino acids. With 5 bases clipped from V and 8 bases from J, the junction kept 5 bases outside the gene matches. CDR3 residues: CASSPGLAYEQFF. CDR3 coding DNA: TGTGCCAGCAGCCCAGGACTAGCCTATGAGCAGTTCTTC. Variable domain in full (rest from reference TRBV7-9 and TRBJ2-1): DTGVSQNPRHKITKRGQNVTFRCDPISEHNRLYWYRQTLGQGPEFLTYFQNEAQLEKSRLLSDRFSAERPKGSFSTLEIQRTEQGDSAMYLCASSPGLAYEQFFGPGTRLTVL.

V gene TRBV21-1 combines with J gene TRBJ2-7; TRBD2 is taken as the D call from the table, unchecked against the DNA. TRBV21-1 is shown as a pseudogene. CDR3 size: 14 residues. As DNA, the CDR3 is TGTGCCAGCAGCCCTCGGGGTCGAGGGTATTATGCCCTCTTC. The encoded protein is CASSPRGRGYYALF.

The V call is TRBV14, the J call TRBJ1-2; 7 bases line up with TRBD1. The CDR3 runs 15 residues. Unmatched junction bases numbered 6, after V lost 0 bases and J lost 5 bases. Germline V lookup: CDR1 SGHDN, CDR2 FVKESK. The CDR3 loop reads CASSQDLTGTYGYTF. The CDR3 DNA sequence: TGTGCCAGCAGCCAAGATTTGACAGGGACGTATGGCTACACCTTC.

This clone has a single count. The chain joins TRBV5-6 to TRBJ2-1, with D unclear. The length of the CDR3 is 11 residues. The germline gives CDR1 SGHDT, CDR2 YYEEEE. Trimming stripped 3 bases from V and 5 bases from J, with 3 bases between. CDR3 in DNA: TGTGCCAGCAGCTATAACAATGAGCAGTTCTTC. The encoded protein is CASSYNNEQFF.

V usage is TRBV11-2 and J usage is TRBJ1-4; the D gene is possibly TRBD1 (5 bases). Trimming pared 0 bases from V and 3 bases from J, leaving 14 bases between. This CDR3 is built from 17 residues. Germline values: CDR1 SGHAT, CDR2 FQNNGV. The CDR3 region is CASSLDAPGRPNEKLFF. As DNA, the CDR3 is TGTGCCAGCAGCTTAGACGCCCCAGGGCGGCCTAATGAAAAACTGTTTTTT. Using reference TRBV11-2 and TRBJ1-4 for the parts outside the CDR3, the full variable domain is EAGVAQSPRYKIIEKRQSVAFWCNPISGHATLYWYQQILGQGPKLLIQFQNNGVVDDSQLPKDRFSAERLKGVDSTLKIQPAKLEDSAVYLCASSLDAPGRPNEKLFFGSGTQLSVL.

This clone was counted only a few times. The sample holds other DNA sequences that translate to the same CDR3. The J gene is TRBJ1-1, the V gene TRBV4-3; unclear D gene. Germline V gene lookup returns CDR1 LGHNA and CDR2 YSLEER. The CDR3 spans 15 residues. Trimming shortened V by 1 base and J by 0 bases, and 9 bases separated the two germline ends. The CDR3 DNA is TGCGCCAGCAGCCAAGGTTGGAGAATGAACACTGAAGCTTTCTTT. Protein product: CASSQGWRMNTEAFF.

This clone was seen a single time. The genes are TRBV6-5 and TRBJ2-2; the D gene is possibly TRBD1 (6 bases). The CDR3 length is 16 residues. V shed 0 bases and J shed 3 bases, with 11 bases lying between them. CDR1 is MNHEY, CDR2 SVGAGI, per germline. CDR3 sequence reads: CASSYSAGVDTGELFF. The DNA for the CDR3 is TGTGCCAGCAGTTACTCAGCAGGGGTGGACACCGGGGAGCTGTTTTTT.

J is TRBJ2-5 and V is TRBV15, with 8 bases lining up with TRBD1. With V trimmed by 1 base and J by 4 bases, 5 bases remained unmatched. This CDR3 spans 15 amino acids. From germline, CDR1 is LNHNV and CDR2 YYDKDF (reference sequence). CDR3 region: CATSRADRARETQYF. The DNA for the CDR3 is TGTGCCACCAGCAGAGCGGACAGGGCTAGAGAGACCCAGTACTTC.

The chain carries TRBV5-1 and TRBJ2-1, with 16 bases fitting TRBD2. V lost 5 bases and J lost 12; bases outside the gene matches: 8. The germline CDR1 and CDR2 sequences are SGHRS and YFSETQ. The CDR3 extends over 15 amino acids. In DNA form, the CDR3 reads TGCGCCAGCAGGCCGGGGACTAGCGGGGGGGCCGTGCAGTTCTTC. Translation gives CASRPGTSGGAVQFF.

The V gene is TRBV4-3, the J gene TRBJ2-7; 10 nucleotides align to TRBD1. J lost 3 bases, V lost 0 bases, and 2 bases had no gene match. The CDR3 consists of 15 residues. The germline gives CDR1 LGHNA, CDR2 YSLEER. The CDR3 spells CASSQDWDRGYEQYF. The CDR3 bases are TGCGCCAGCAGCCAAGACTGGGACAGGGGCTACGAGCAGTACTTC.

The chain has TRBV28 and TRBJ1-5; the D is unclear. Germline V CDR1 and CDR2: MDHEN, SYDVKM. The CDR3 covers 14 residues. The CDR3 coding sequence is TGTGCGACTGACCGGTTCCACAATCGTCAGCCCCAGCATTTT. It encodes CATDRFHNRQPQHF.

This chain joins TRBV7-8 and TRBJ1-1; TRBD1 might be the D (6 bases). The CDR3 is 15 residues long. V lost 5 bases and J lost 2, with 15 bases in between. Germline V gene lookup returns CDR1 SGHVS and CDR2 FQNEAQ. The CDR3 DNA follows: TGTGCCAGCAGCCCCTTGTCAGGGGTTAACACTGAAGCTTTCTTT. Translated: CASSPLSGVNTEAFF.